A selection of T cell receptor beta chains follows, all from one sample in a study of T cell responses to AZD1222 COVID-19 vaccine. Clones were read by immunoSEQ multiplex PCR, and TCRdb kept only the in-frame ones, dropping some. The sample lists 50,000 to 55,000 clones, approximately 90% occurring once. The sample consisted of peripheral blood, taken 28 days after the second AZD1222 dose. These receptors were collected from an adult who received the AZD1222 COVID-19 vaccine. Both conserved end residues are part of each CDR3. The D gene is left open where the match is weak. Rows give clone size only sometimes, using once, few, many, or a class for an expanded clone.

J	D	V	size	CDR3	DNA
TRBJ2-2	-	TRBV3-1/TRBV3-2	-	CASSQAGPNTGELFF	TGTGCCAGCAGCCAAGCGGGACCGAACACCGGGGAGCTGTTTTTT
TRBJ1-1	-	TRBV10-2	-	CASSDWANTEAFF	TGCGCCAGCAGTGACTGGGCAAACACTGAAGCTTTCTTT
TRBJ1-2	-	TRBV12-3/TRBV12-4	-	CASSGGPYGYTF	TGTGCCAGTTCCGGGGGGCCCTATGGCTACACCTTC
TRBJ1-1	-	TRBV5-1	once	CASSLGENTEAFF	TGCGCCAGCAGCTTGGGGGAGAACACTGAAGCTTTCTTT
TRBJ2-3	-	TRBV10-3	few	CSGGRLPDTQYF	TGTTCTGGGGGGCGACTACCAGATACGCAGTATTTT
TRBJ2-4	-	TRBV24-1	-	CATSDENLNIQYF	TGTGCCACCAGTGATGAGAACTTAAACATTCAGTACTTC
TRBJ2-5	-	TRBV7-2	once	CASSVGGGPQETQYF	TGTGCCAGCAGCGTGGGAGGGGGCCCCCAAGAGACCCAGTACTTC
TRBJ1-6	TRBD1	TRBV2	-	CASRTGANSPLHF	TGTGCCAGCAGGACAGGGGCTAATTCACCCCTCCACTTT
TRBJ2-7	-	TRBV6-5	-	CASIAGEQYF	TGTGCCAGCATCGCCGGAGAGCAGTACTTC
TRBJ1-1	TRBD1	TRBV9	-	CASSPTGGAPSEAFF	TGTGCCAGCAGCCCTACAGGGGGCGCCCCGTCTGAAGCTTTCTTT
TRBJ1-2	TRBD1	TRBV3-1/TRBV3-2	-	CASSQAGGLGYTF	TGTGCCAGCAGCCAAGCAGGGGGCCTTGGCTACACCTTC
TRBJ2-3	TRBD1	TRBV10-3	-	CAISESLGTGPTDTQYF	TGTGCCATCAGTGAGTCGTTAGGGACAGGGCCCACAGATACGCAGTATTTT
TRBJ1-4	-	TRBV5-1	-	CASRSSGGGGEKLFF	TGCGCCAGCAGGAGCAGCGGCGGAGGGGGTGAAAAACTGTTTTTT
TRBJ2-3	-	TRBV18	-	CASSPGTGTVTDTQYF	TGTGCCAGCTCACCGGGTACAGGAACAGTAACAGATACGCAGTATTTT
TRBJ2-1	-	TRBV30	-	CAWNRWGNEQFF	TGTGCCTGGAACAGGTGGGGCAATGAGCAGTTCTTC
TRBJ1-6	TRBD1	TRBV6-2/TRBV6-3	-	CASSYRGPNNSPLHF	TGTGCCAGCAGTTACAGGGGGCCAAATAATTCACCCCTCCACTTT
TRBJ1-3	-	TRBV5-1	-	CASSPGSSGNTIYF	TGCGCCAGCAGCCCGGGGAGCTCTGGAAACACCATATATTTT
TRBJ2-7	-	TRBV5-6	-	CASSFDYEQYF	TGTGCCAGCAGCTTTGACTACGAGCAGTACTTC
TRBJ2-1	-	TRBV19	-	CARPPGHEQFF	TGTGCCAGACCCCCTGGGCATGAGCAGTTCTTC
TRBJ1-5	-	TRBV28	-	CASSLRPLADQPQHF	TGTGCCAGCAGTTTGAGACCCCTAGCCGATCAGCCCCAGCATTTT
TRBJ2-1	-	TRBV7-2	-	CASSLAQGGYNEQFF	TGTGCCAGCAGCTTAGCGCAGGGCGGATACAATGAGCAGTTCTTC
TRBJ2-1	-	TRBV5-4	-	CASSLEIYNEQFF	TGTGCCAGCAGCTTAGAGATCTACAATGAGCAGTTCTTC
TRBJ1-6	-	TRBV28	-	CASSRHSQEKKPLHF	TGTGCCAGCAGTCGCCACTCGCAGGAGAAGAAACCCCTCCACTTT
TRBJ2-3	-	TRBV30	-	CAWKEGDRNTDTQYF	TGTGCCTGGAAGGAGGGGGACAGAAACACAGATACGCAGTATTTT
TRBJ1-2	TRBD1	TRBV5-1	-	CASSLTGGFYGYTF	TGCGCCAGCAGCTTGACAGGGGGCTTCTATGGCTACACCTTC
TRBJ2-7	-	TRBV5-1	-	CASSLVVHEQYF	TGCGCCAGCAGCTTGGTGGTCCACGAGCAGTACTTC
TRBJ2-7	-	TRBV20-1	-	CSAQRHEQYF	TGCAGTGCTCAGCGGCACGAGCAGTACTTC
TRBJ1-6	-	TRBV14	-	CASSPLGSSYNSPLHF	TGTGCCAGCAGCCCTCTCGGTAGCTCCTATAATTCACCCCTCCACTTT
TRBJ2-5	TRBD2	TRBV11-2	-	CASSLAGGPIQETQYF	TGTGCCAGCAGCTTGGCGGGAGGCCCTATCCAAGAGACCCAGTACTTC
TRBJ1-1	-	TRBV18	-	CASSQLVGLNTEAFF	TGTGCCAGCTCACAGCTGGTCGGGCTGAACACTGAAGCTTTCTTT
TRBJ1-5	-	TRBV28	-	CAGGGSNQPQHF	TGTGCCGGCGGAGGTAGCAATCAGCCCCAGCATTTT
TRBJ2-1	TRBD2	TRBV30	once	CAWSVLAGGPYNEQFF	TGTGCCTGGAGTGTACTAGCGGGAGGGCCCTACAATGAGCAGTTCTTC
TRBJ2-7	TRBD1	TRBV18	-	CASSQDRGNYEQYF	TGTGCCAGCTCGCAGGACAGGGGGAACTACGAGCAGTACTTC
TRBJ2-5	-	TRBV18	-	CATSQGKETQYF	TGTGCCACCTCCCAGGGGAAGGAGACCCAGTACTTC
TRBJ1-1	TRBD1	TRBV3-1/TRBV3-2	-	CASSPRGMNTEAFF	TGTGCCAGCAGCCCCAGGGGGATGAACACTGAAGCTTTCTTT